This TCR beta chain was captured in a study of T cells in Graves' hyperthyroidism and ophthalmopathy. This clonotype was seen repeatedly, ten times or more. TCR beta CDR3 region amplification was performed from RNA transcripts. Researchers ran a first-round RT-PCR on the TCR CDR3 using the HTBI primer set. One entry per CDR3 protein, called by TCRdb with MiXCR from the multiplex PCR reads. The data show about 640,000 distinct CDR3 sequences, with less than 25% seen just once and under 35% held by the top ten. Thyroid ultrasound, orbital computed tomography, clinical symptoms, and serum thyroxine and TRAb underpinned diagnoses. The V and J ends lost 1 base and 8 bases respectively, with 18 bases between them. This CDR3 spans 16 amino acids. In germline, CDR1 is SGHRS, CDR2 YFSETQ.

This chain connects TRBV5-1 to TRBJ1-4; the D gene is possibly TRBD1 (6 bases). The sequenced sample was blood. This TCR was recovered from a man aged 30 to 39 with Graves' ophthalmopathy. The CDR3, as DNA: TGCGCCAGCAGCTTGACGGGGGCGGCAGGTGGCGAAAAACTGTTTTTT. Amino acids: CASSLTGAAGGEKLFF.